This T cell receptor beta chain comes out of a study of naive and memory T cell subsets. Notes on the study in general: The RNA method is potentially sensitive to activation and differentiation changes.

TCR cDNA received a 3' ligated oligonucleotide that carried a UMI. Adult healthy volunteers gave 2.5 ml peripheral blood for whole-blood RNA. Input was about 1 to 1,100 ng of DNase-treated total RNA without cell sorting. This clonotype was observed many times. Its specificity is unknown. Ligated cDNA underwent four rounds of PCR with nested alpha and beta constant region primers and SP2. For blood and skin samples, reverse transcription used TCR alpha and beta constant primers. TCRdb ran MiXCR on the 5' RACE reads and lists one entry per CDR3 protein. The sample carries some 60,000 distinct CDR3 sequences, 7.6% recorded once. This CDR3 region has 13 residues. CDR1 LNHDA and CDR2 SQIVND come from the germline V gene (reference sequence). V was shortened by 4 bases and J by 3 bases, with 9 bases between the two germline ends.

V usage is TRBV19 and J usage is TRBJ1-1; D not certain. The TCR sequence derives from a female donor in good health. The CDR3 DNA reads TGTGCCAGTAGTACCCAGTCTTACACTGAAGCTTTCTTT. Translating it yields CASSTQSYTEAFF. The entire variable domain, with the rest obtained from reference TRBV19 and TRBJ1-1, is as follows: DGGITQSPKYLFRKEGQNVTLSCEQNLNHDAMYWYRQDPGQGLRLIYYSQIVNDFQKGDIAEGYSVSREKKESFPLTVTSAQKNPTAFYLCASSTQSYTEAFFGQGTRLTVV.